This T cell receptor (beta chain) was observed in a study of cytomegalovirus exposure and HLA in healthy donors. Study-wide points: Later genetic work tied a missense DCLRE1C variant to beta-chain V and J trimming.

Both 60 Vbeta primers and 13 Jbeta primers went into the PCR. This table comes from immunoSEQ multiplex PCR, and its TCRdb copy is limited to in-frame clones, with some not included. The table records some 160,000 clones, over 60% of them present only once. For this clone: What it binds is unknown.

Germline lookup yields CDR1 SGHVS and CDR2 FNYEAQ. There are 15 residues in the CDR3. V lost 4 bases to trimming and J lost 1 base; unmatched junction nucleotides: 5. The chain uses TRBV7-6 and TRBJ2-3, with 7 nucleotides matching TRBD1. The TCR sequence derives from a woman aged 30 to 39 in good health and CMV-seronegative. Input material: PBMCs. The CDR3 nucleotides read TGTGCCAGCAGCTCCTTCCAGGGGGGCACAGATACGCAGTATTTT. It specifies CASSSFQGGTDTQYF.